Each of the 15 T cell receptor beta chains below was sequenced from the same sample in a study of CD8 T cells in Susac syndrome. cDNA came from about 0.46 to 1 ug RNA primed by random hexamers. One entry per CDR3 protein, called by TCRdb with MiXCR from the immunoSEQ multiplex PCR reads. The sample consists of under 350,000 distinct CDR3 sequences, around 90% of them appearing once. Sequenced material: CD4+ T cells from PBMCs. The receptors were gathered from a human donor with multiple sclerosis.

This clonotype came up a few times. The V call is TRBV18, the J call TRBJ2-1, with D possibly matching TRBD2 (6 bases). CDR1 and CDR2 from the germline V gene are KGHSH and LQKENI. The CDR3 length is 14 residues. Trimming shortened V by 3 bases and J by 4 bases, and 10 bases separated the two germline ends. The CDR3 nucleotides read TGTGCCAGCTCACCTAGCGGTGATTACAATGAGCAGTTCTTC. It codes for CASSPSGDYNEQFF.

V usage is TRBV4-2 and J usage is TRBJ2-7; D is undetermined. The V end lost 0 bases, the J end lost 3 bases, and 15 bases lay between the germline ends. This CDR3 is 16 amino acids long. Germline CDR1 reads LGHNA; CDR2 reads YNFKEQ. CDR3 bases: TGTGCCAGCAGCCAAGATAGGCGTAGTGCCGGCTACGAGCAGTACTTC. Translated: CASSQDRRSAGYEQYF.

This rearrangement joins TRBV29-1 to TRBJ2-5, with 9 bases that match TRBD2. The CDR3 consists of 13 residues. Germline CDR1 reads SQVTM; CDR2 reads ANQGSEA. V gave up 6 bases and J gave up 2 bases; unmatched junction bases: 4. Here the CDR3 reads CSVGLATQETQYF. Here the CDR3 DNA reads TGCAGCGTCGGACTAGCGACACAAGAGACCCAGTACTTC.

The chain has TRBV7-2 and TRBJ2-1; 9 bases agree with TRBD2. The germline CDR1 and CDR2 sequences are SGHTA and FQGNSA. V gave up 3 bases and J gave up 2 bases; unmatched junction bases: 11. The CDR3 covers 18 residues. The DNA of the CDR3 is TGTGCCAGCAGCTTTGCGGGGCGTCTAGCGGGAACCTACAATGAGCAGTTCTTC. Translating it yields CASSFAGRLAGTYNEQFF. Based on the CDR3 plus reference TRBV7-2 and TRBJ2-1, the full variable domain is GAGVSQSPSNKVTEKGKDVELRCDPISGHTALYWYRQSLGQGLEFLIYFQGNSAPDKSGLPSDRFSAERTGGSVSTLTIQRTQQEDSAVYLCASSFAGRLAGTYNEQFFGPGTRLTVL.

The chain employs TRBV2 and TRBJ2-2, with a tentative D call TRBD2 (6 bases). The ends were cut back, 8 bases at V and 0 bases at J, with 10 bases in the middle. This CDR3 comprises 14 residues. Germline loops: CDR1 SNHLY, CDR2 FYNNEI. CDR3 sequence reads: CASGGTANTGELFF. CDR3 sequence (DNA): TGTGCCAGCGGAGGGACTGCGAACACCGGGGAGCTGTTTTTT. The entire variable domain, with the rest obtained from reference TRBV2 and TRBJ2-2, is as follows: EPEVTQTPSHQVTQMGQEVILRCVPISNHLYFYWYRQILGQKVEFLVSFYNNEISEKSEIFDDQFSVERPDGSNFTLKIRSTKLEDSAMYFCASGGTANTGELFFGEGSRLTVL.

The rearrangement joins TRBV5-1 to TRBJ2-1; 8 bases are a match to TRBD2. CDR3 length: 15 amino acids. Unmatched junction bases numbered 3, after V lost 0 bases and J lost 4 bases. Germline V CDR1 and CDR2: SGHRS, YFSETQ. CDR3 loop: CASSLGAGVYNEQFF. CDR3 nucleotides: TGCGCCAGCAGCTTGGGAGCGGGGGTTTACAATGAGCAGTTCTTC.

The V gene is TRBV20-1, the J gene TRBJ2-1, with TRBD2 as a possible D gene (7 bases). CDR1 is DFQATT and CDR2 is SNEGSKA in the germline V gene (reference sequence). V lost 3 bases and J 0 bases, leaving 15 bases between the germline ends. This CDR3 has 16 residues. CDR3 in DNA: TGCAGTGCTAGGGAGGGGGGGATCAGCTCCTACAATGAGCAGTTCTTC. The encoded protein is CSAREGGISSYNEQFF.

This clonotype has a single count. The chain combines TRBV11-2 with TRBJ2-2; 13 positions agree with TRBD2. Germline lookup yields CDR1 SGHAT and CDR2 FQNNGV. CDR3 length: 21 amino acids. The junction had 20 bases not matched to a gene; V was cut back by 5 bases and J by 5 bases. In DNA form, the CDR3 reads TGTGCCAGCAGCCCAAAAAGGATGGCACTAGCGGGAGGGATGCGGACCGGGGAGCTGTTTTTT. Translated, it gives CASSPKRMALAGGMRTGELFF.

The chain couples TRBV9 to TRBJ2-1, with 11 bases fitting TRBD2. The CDR3 has 15 residues. The junction had 9 bases not matched to a gene; V was cut back by 4 bases and J by 9 bases. Germline V gene data show CDR1 as SGDLS and CDR2 as YYNGEE. The CDR3 bases are TGTGCCAGCAGCTCCGGGGTAGCGGGGGGGCGTGAGCAGTTCTTC. Translation gives CASSSGVAGGREQFF.

The chain joins TRBV5-1 to TRBJ2-7; TRBD1 agrees at 9 bases. Germline CDR1 reads SGHRS; CDR2 reads YFSETQ. The CDR3 is made up of 13 amino acids. V lost 0 bases to trimming and J lost 6 bases; unmatched junction nucleotides: 1. CDR3 in amino acids: CASSLVDRGEQYF. Written as DNA, the CDR3 is TGCGCCAGCAGCTTGGTGGACAGGGGCGAGCAGTACTTC. Together with reference TRBV5-1 and TRBJ2-7, the CDR3 gives the full variable domain: KAGVTQTPRYLIKTRGQQVTLSCSPISGHRSVSWYQQTPGQGLQFLFEYFSETQRNKGNFPGRFSGRQFSNSRSEMNVSTLELGDSALYLCASSLVDRGEQYFGPGTRLTVT.

The J gene is TRBJ2-7, the V gene TRBV20-1; TRBD1 aligns across 7 bases. The CDR3 is 13 residues long. V shed 5 bases, J shed 1 base, and the junction held 5 bases outside the gene matches. Germline CDR1 and CDR2: DFQATT and SNEGSKA (reference sequence). This chain's CDR3 is CSAQTGLSYEQYF. CDR3 DNA: TGCAGTGCTCAGACAGGGCTATCCTACGAGCAGTACTTC.

The chain employs TRBV5-1 and TRBJ1-5; D is undetermined. V was clipped by 0 bases and J by 4 bases, with 11 bases between them. The CDR3 runs to 15 residues. Germline values: CDR1 SGHRS, CDR2 YFSETQ. DNA for the CDR3: TGCGCCAGCAGCTTGGAAGGTCCGTATAATCAGCCCCAGCATTTT. This encodes CASSLEGPYNQPQHF.

A few counts support this clonotype. In DNA form, the CDR3 reads TGTGCCAGCAGCCTGGGACTAGCGGGAGCTCAAGAGACCCAGTACTTC. It specifies CASSLGLAGAQETQYF. The chain recombines TRBV7-9 with TRBJ2-5, with 14 positions matching TRBD2. This CDR3 contains 16 residues. The V gene end was trimmed by 5 bases and the J gene end by 2 bases; junction bases not matched to a gene: 4. From germline, CDR1 is SEHNR and CDR2 FQNEAQ (reference sequence).

The genes are TRBV6-6 and TRBJ2-1; D is unclear. The CDR3 is 11 residues long. The germline V gene encodes CDR1 MNHNY and CDR2 SVGAGI (reference sequence). V lost 6 bases and J lost 5, with 5 bases in between. The CDR3 reads CASRPNNEQFF. The DNA for the CDR3 is TGTGCCAGCAGGCCCAACAATGAGCAGTTCTTC.

The V call is TRBV9, the J call TRBJ2-2; D remains ambiguous. The CDR3 is 12 residues long. Germline V gene lookup returns CDR1 SGDLS and CDR2 YYNGEE. Between the trimmed V and J ends, which lost 4 bases and 4 bases, there was a span of 5 bases. Written as DNA, the CDR3 is TGTGCCAGCAGCAGGACCACCGGGGAGCTGTTTTTT. Its translation: CASSRTTGELFF.